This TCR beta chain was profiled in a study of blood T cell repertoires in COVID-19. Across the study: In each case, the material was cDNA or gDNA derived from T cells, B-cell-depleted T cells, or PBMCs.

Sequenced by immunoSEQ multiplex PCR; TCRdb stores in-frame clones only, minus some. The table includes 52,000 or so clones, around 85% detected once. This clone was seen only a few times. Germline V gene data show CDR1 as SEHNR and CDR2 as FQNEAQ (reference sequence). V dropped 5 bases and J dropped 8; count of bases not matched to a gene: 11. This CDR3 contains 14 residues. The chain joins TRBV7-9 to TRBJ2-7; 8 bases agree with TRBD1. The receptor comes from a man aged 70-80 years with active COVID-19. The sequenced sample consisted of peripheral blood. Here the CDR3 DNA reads TGTGCCAGCAGCCCTGGACAGGGCCCCCTAAAGCAGTACTTC. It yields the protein CASSPGQGPLKQYF.